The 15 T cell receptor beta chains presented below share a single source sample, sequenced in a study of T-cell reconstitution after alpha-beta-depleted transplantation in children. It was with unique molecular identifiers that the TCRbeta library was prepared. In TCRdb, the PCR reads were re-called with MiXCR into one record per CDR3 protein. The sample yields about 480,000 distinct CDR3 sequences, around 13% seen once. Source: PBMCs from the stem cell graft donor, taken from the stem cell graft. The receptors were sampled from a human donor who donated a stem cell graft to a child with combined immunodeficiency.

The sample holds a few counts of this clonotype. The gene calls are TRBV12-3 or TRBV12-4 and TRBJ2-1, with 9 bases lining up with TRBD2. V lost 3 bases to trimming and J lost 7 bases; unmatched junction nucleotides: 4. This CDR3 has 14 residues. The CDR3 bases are TGTGCCAGCAGTTTTTCCAGCGGGGGGAATGAGCAGTTCTTC. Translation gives CASSFSSGGNEQFF.

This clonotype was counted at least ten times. CDR3 loop: CATEGQGSYEQYF. DNA of the CDR3: TGTGCCACAGAGGGACAGGGATCCTACGAGCAGTACTTC. This chain links TRBV24-1 with TRBJ2-7; TRBD1 agrees at 9 bases. Unmatched junction bases numbered 4, after V lost 10 bases and J lost 1 base. CDR1 and CDR2 from the germline V gene are KGHDR and SFDVKD. This CDR3 has 13 residues.

Here the CDR3 reads CASSKDPRQPQHF. CDR3 in DNA: TGTGCCAGCAGCAAGGACCCTCGACAGCCCCAGCATTTT. The gene calls are TRBV21-1 and TRBJ1-5. TRBV21-1 is marked as a pseudogene. CDR3 size: 13 residues.

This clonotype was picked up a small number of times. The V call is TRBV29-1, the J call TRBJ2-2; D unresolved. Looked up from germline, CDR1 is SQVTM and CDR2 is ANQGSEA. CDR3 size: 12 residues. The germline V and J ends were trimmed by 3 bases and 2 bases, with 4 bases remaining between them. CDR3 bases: TGCAGCGTTGACCCTAACACCGGGGAGCTGTTTTTT. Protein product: CSVDPNTGELFF.

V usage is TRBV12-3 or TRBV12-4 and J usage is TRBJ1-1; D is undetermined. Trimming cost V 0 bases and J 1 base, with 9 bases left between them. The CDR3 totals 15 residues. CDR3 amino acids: CASSLAGLGNTEAFF. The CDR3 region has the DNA TGTGCCAGCAGTTTAGCCGGTCTCGGGAACACTGAAGCTTTCTTT.

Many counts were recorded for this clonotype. CDR3 coding DNA: TGTGCCACCAGGGCCAGCGGGGGGAGAACCGGGGAGCTGTTTTTT. Its translation: CATRASGGRTGELFF. The chain combines TRBV24-1 with TRBJ2-2; 9 bases match TRBD2. Trimming took 7 bases from V and 5 from J; bases not matched to a gene: 7. From germline, CDR1 is KGHDR and CDR2 SFDVKD. This CDR3 region has 15 residues.

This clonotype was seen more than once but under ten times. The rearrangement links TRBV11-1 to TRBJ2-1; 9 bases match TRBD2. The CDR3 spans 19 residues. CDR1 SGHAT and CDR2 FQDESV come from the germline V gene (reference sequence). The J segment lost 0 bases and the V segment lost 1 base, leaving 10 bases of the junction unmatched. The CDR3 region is CASSLGGGGATSSYNEQFF. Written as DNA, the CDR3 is TGTGCCAGCAGCTTAGGCGGCGGGGGGGCTACTAGCTCCTACAATGAGCAGTTCTTC.

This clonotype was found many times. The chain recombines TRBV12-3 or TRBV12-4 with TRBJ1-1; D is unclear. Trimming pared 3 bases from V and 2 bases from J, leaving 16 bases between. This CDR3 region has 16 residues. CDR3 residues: CASSFVARLQNTEAFF. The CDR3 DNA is TGTGCCAGCAGTTTCGTGGCCAGGCTTCAAAACACTGAAGCTTTCTTT.

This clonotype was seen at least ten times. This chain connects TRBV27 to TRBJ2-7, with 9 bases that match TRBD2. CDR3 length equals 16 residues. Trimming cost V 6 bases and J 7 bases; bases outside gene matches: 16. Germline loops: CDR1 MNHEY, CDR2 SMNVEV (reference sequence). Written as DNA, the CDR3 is TGTGCCAGCAGGGCCTCTAGCGGGGCCCCCGCGAAGGAGCAGTACTTC. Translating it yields CASRASSGAPAKEQYF.

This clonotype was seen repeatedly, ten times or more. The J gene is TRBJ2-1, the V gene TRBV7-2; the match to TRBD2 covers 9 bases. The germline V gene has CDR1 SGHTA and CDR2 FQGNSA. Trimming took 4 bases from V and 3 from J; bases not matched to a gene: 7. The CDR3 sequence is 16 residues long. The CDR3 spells CASSSDGLAFYNEQFF. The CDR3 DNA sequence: TGTGCCAGCAGCTCCGACGGACTAGCGTTCTACAATGAGCAGTTCTTC.

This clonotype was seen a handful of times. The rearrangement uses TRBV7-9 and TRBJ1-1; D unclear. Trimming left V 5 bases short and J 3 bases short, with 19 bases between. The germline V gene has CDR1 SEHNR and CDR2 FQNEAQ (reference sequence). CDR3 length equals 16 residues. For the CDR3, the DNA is TGTGCCAGCAGCCCTGCCCGTAATAGAGCACACACTGAAGCTTTCTTT. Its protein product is CASSPARNRAHTEAFF.

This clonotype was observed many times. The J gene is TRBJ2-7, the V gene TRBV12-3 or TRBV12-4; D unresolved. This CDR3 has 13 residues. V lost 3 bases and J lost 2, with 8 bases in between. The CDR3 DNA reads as TGTGCCAGCAGTTTGTTACCCACCTACGAGCAGTACTTC. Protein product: CASSLLPTYEQYF.

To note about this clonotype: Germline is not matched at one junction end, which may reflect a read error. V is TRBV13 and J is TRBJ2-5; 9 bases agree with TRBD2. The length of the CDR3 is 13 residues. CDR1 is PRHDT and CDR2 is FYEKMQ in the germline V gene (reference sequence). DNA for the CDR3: TGTGCCAGCAGCTCCTATAACAAGCGGGAGGAGGACTTC. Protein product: CASSSYNKREEDF.

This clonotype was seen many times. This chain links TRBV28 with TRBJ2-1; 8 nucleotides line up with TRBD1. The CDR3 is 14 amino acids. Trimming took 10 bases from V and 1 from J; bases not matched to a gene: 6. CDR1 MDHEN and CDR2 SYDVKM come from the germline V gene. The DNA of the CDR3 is TGTGCCATTCCAGGGGGCGCGTCCTACAATGAGCAGTTCTTC. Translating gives CAIPGGASYNEQFF. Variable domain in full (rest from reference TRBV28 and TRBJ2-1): DVKVTQSSRYLVKRTGEKVFLECVQDMDHENMFWYRQDPGLGLRLIYFSYDVKMKEKGDIPEGYSVSREKKERFSLILESASTNQTSMYLCAIPGGASYNEQFFGPGTRLTVL.

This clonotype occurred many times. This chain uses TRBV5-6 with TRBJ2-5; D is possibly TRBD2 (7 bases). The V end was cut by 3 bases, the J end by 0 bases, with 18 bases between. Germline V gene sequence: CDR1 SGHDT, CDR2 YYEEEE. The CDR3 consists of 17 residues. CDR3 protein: CASSSGLGGGYQETQYF. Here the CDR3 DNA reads TGTGCCAGCAGCTCCGGACTAGGAGGGGGGTACCAAGAGACCCAGTACTTC.